This is a list of T cell receptor beta chains from one sample in a study of T-cell reconstitution after alpha-beta-depleted transplantation in children. MiXCR, applied by TCRdb to the PCR reads, yields one record per CDR3 protein. The sample consists of 250,000 to 350,000 distinct CDR3 sequences, 9.5% to 10% of them appearing once. The source material was PBMCs from the stem cell graft donor, sampled from the stem cell graft. These receptors were collected from a human donor who donated a stem cell graft to a child with SCID. The CDR3 runs from the conserved cysteine through the conserved F or W. A D gene is named only where the DNA matches it firmly. Size is stated for part of the rows, as once, few or many counts, or as a class when the clone is expanded.

V gene,J gene,D gene,clone size,CDR3 length,CDR3 DNA,CDR3 protein
TRBV27,TRBJ2-3,TRBD2,few,16,TGTGCCAGCAGTTTCCGGACTAGCGGCTACACAGATACGCAGTATTTT,CASSFRTSGYTDTQYF
TRBV3-1,TRBJ1-6,.,many,12,TGTGCCAGCAGCCTCCTGGATTCACCCCTCCACTTT,CASSLLDSPLHF
TRBV25-1,TRBJ2-2,.,.,16,TGTGCCAGCAGTGAAGGGGGCAGGATTAACACCGGGGAGCTGATTTTT,CASSEGGRINTGELIF
TRBV6-5,TRBJ1-2,TRBD1,few,14,TGTGCCAGCAGTTACTCGGGACAGGCCTATGGCTACACCTTC,CASSYSGQAYGYTF
TRBV15,TRBJ2-7,TRBD1,many,16,TGTGCCACCAGCAGAGTAACAGGGGTCAGCTCCTACGAGCAGTACTTC,CATSRVTGVSSYEQYF
TRBV4-1,TRBJ1-5,.,.,15,TGCGCCAGCAGCCAAGAACGGGATAGCAATCAGCCCCAGCATTTT,CASSQERDSNQPQHF
TRBV5-1,TRBJ1-6,.,.,16,TGCGCCAGCAGCTTGCTCTCCGGGGGGGAGAATTCACCCCTCCACTTT,CASSLLSGGENSPLHF
TRBV3-1,TRBJ2-7,TRBD2,many,15,TGTGCCAGCAGCCAAGGGCTAGCGGGTTCCTACGAGCAGTACTTC,CASSQGLAGSYEQYF
TRBV10-3,TRBJ2-1,.,.,13,TGTGCCATCAGGCCCGCGACAGACAATAAGCAGTTCTTC,CAIRPATDNKQFF
TRBV7-9,TRBJ1-2,.,.,13,TGTGCCAGCAGTGCTCTAAGCGTGGATGGCTACACCTTC,CASSALSVDGYTF
TRBV3-1,TRBJ2-7,.,many,14,TGTGCCAGCAGCCAATCTCCGGGCTCCTACGAGCAGTACTTC,CASSQSPGSYEQYF
TRBV7-9,TRBJ1-1,TRBD1,.,14,TGTGCCAGCAGCGCAACAGGGGTGAACACTGAAGCTTTCTTT,CASSATGVNTEAFF
TRBV27,TRBJ1-4,TRBD1,few,16,TGTGCCAGCAGTATACAGCCGGGACAGATTAATGAAAAACTGTTTTTT,CASSIQPGQINEKLFF
TRBV11-2,TRBJ1-2,.,many,11,TGTGCCAGCAGCCGAACGGGGGGCTACACCTTC,CASSRTGGYTF
TRBV29-1,TRBJ2-1,.,few,10,TGCAGCGTTGAAGGGGGTGAGCAGTTCTTC,CSVEGGEQFF
TRBV5-1,TRBJ2-1,.,few,16,TGCGCCAGCAGAGCCATCTTACAAAGGGTATACAATGAGCAGTTCTTC,CASRAILQRVYNEQFF
TRBV11-1,TRBJ2-3,.,.,12,TGTGCCATGAGGGCAGGGCTAGATACGCAGTATTTT,CAMRAGLDTQYF
TRBV5-6,TRBJ1-2,TRBD1,many,15,TGTGCCAGCAGTCCTGACAGGGGAACTATCTATGGCTACACCTTC,CASSPDRGTIYGYTF
TRBV5-1,TRBJ2-1,.,few,12,TGCGCCAGCAGCTTGCCAACCAATGAGCAGTTCTTC,CASSLPTNEQFF
TRBV7-9,TRBJ2-3,TRBD1,.,17,TGTGCCAGCAGCTTAGCAAGAGGGACAGGGGATGCAGATACGCAGTATTTT,CASSLARGTGDADTQYF
TRBV11-2,TRBJ1-1,.,many,15,TGTGCCAGCAGCTTTGGGCGGGACCCAAACACTGAAGCTTTCTTT,CASSFGRDPNTEAFF